This TCR beta chain was sequenced for a study of shared clonotypes between healthy human individuals (dated by TCRdb to the early 2020s). In terms of the full investigation: Three men and a couple of women, aged 18 to 49 years, made up the cohort. Per donor, three plates each were used for CD4 naive and CD4 memory, two for CD8 naive, and one for CD8 memory. To estimate repertoire size and how much clonotypes are shared between individuals, the study performed deep sequencing of blood TCR repertoires from roughly five healthy adults. To increase sequencing depth and limit assay-specific biases, different laboratories used diverse techniques to prepare libraries and sequence TCR repertoires. Each donor's leukapheresis produced roughly between about 0.85 and 10 billion PBMCs.

Donors were healthy HIV-negative adults with no recently reported acute infections or vaccinations. Only Caucasian adults living in Nashville, Tennessee, USA were represented among the donors. Magnetic negative selection was used to enrich CD4+ T cells, after which naive cells were positively selected on CD45RA and the negative fraction became the memory subset. After blood collection by leukapheresis, PBMCs were isolated using Ficoll-Histopaque density gradient centrifugation and then cryopreserved in the vapor phase of liquid nitrogen. Analytical flow cytometry was used to check the purity and quantity of every magnetically sorted T cell population. Genomic DNA was isolated from each sorted fraction and quantified by UV absorbance on a Nanodrop 2000c. A note on this clone: Its cognate antigen has yet to be identified. Base qualities are not at hand, and no much larger clone is one base apart.

Using the deep immunoSEQ assay, multiplex PCR amplified TCR CDR3 regions from genomic DNA. For each cell subset, the extracted genomic DNA was distributed evenly across all wells of several immunoSEQ 96-well plates, and each plate served as one replicate. For sorted subsets, about 220 ng of genomic DNA, equivalent to 25,000 to 35,000 T cell genomes, went into each replicate PCR. The purified libraries were quantified using a Qubit 3.0 fluorometer, sized with a Bioanalyzer 2100, and then quantified again using the KAPA Library Quantification kit. A separate single-read 150-cycle Illumina NextSeq 550 flow cell was used to sequence each immunoSEQ 96-well plate. Processing in the source paper ran as follows. Because the immunoSEQ output held only junctional sequences and lacked quality scores, the filtering could not match the filtering applied to full-length reads. Sequences were annotated with PyIR, a Python wrapper for IgBLAST v1.9, and V/J genes and CDR3 were assigned using IMGT germline references. Reads were removed for weak V/J assignments (E-value above 1e-6), missing CDR3, stop codons, out-of-frame junctions, or ambiguous translated residues. V3J clonotypes were defined as sequences sharing the same inferred V gene, J gene, and CDR3 amino acid sequence. To compute the percentage overlap between repertoires, the number of shared unique clonotypes was divided by the size of the smaller repertoire. RTK rarefaction, the Chao1 estimator, and Recon v2.1 estimates of unobserved clonotypes were used to assess repertoire richness. OLGA was used to compute generation probabilities for all TCRbeta clonotypes that the gDNA method yielded from four donors. Not all clones reach the TCRdb copy of this immuneACCESS table, which keeps in-frame sequences only. Checked studies attribute under half of the gap to unresolved V genes and leave the rest unexplained. For V, J and clone size, that table is used; D and trimming come from the DNA. In this sample the table shows 2 million to 2.5 million clones, 85% to 95% of which occur a single time. The ten largest account for roughly 0.13% of the sample.

The V and J ends are trimmed by 1 base and 6 bases, leaving 6 bases between them. CDR3 length: 12 amino acids, cysteine to phenylalanine. Of the read, only the CDR3 DNA is kept; its 36 bases are in frame from base 1. CDR1 and CDR2, looked up from the germline V gene, are SGHVS and FQNEAQ. The study at large found these results: Pairwise subsampling led to the expectation that sequencing depth would affect the degree of clonotype sharing among donors. Sampling was limited to blood, and TCR repertoires in tissue likely differ from TCR repertoires in blood. Compared with non-shared clonotypes, clonotypes shared by all four sorted-subset donors had higher generation probabilities. The small number of donors limited the genetic and exposure-history diversity represented. Naive subsets generally had larger estimated clonotype richness than memory subsets did. Rarefaction of sorted-subset datasets indicated incomplete sequencing despite the large sequencing depth. When four donors were compared, the shared fraction of clonotypes was about 5% for naive CD4, more than 3% for naive CD8, roughly 2.3% for memory CD4, and roughly 0.43% for memory CD8.

The chain is assembled from TRBV7-8 and TRBJ2-5, with the identity of the D gene unclear. This sequence originates from a man aged 18 to 35 in good health. The specimen was naive CD4+ T cells sorted from blood. The cell subset or site label for this specimen denotes: CD45RA+ positively selected. The nucleotide sequence reads TGTGCCAGCAGCTTAGTGTCCCAGACCCAGTACTTC. This sequence encodes CASSLVSQTQYF.